These 30 T cell receptor beta chains originate from one sample sequenced in a study of blood T cell repertoires in COVID-19. The protocol was immunoSEQ multiplex PCR, while the TCRdb copy is restricted to in-frame clones and leaves out a portion. The sample lists about 190,000 clones; 80% to 90% were seen once. The specimen was peripheral blood. Source of these receptors: a woman in her 70s with active or convalescent COVID-19.

This chain joins TRBV5-5 and TRBJ2-3; the match to TRBD2 covers 15 bases. Trimming at V came to 4 bases and at J to 5 bases, leaving 5 bases not matched to a gene. In germline, CDR1 is SGHKS, CDR2 YYEKEE (reference sequence). The CDR3 has 16 residues. The CDR3 here is CASSPGLAGGKDTQYF. CDR3 nucleotides: TGTGCCAGCAGCCCGGGACTAGCGGGAGGCAAAGATACGCAGTATTTT.

V usage is TRBV6-5 and J usage is TRBJ2-3, with D unclear. The CDR3 sequence is 13 residues long. Germline V gives CDR1 MNHEY, CDR2 SVGAGI. V lost 2 bases to trimming and J lost 4 bases, with 7 bases between them. The CDR3 nucleotides are TGTGCCAGCAGTTACCCTTCGTCAGATACGCAGTATTTT. Translating gives CASSYPSSDTQYF.

This sequence joins TRBV6-5 and TRBJ2-2; TRBD1 aligns across 7 bases. CDR3 length: 14 residues. The germline gives CDR1 MNHEY, CDR2 SVGAGI. Trimming at V came to 4 bases and at J to 7 bases, leaving 6 bases not matched to a gene. In nucleotides, the CDR3 is TGTGCCAGCAGTTTAGAGGGGGCGGGCGGGGAGCTGTTTTTT. Its protein is CASSLEGAGGELFF.

The V and J genes are TRBV21-1 and TRBJ2-3; TRBD2 reflects the table's D call only, with no check against the DNA. TRBV21-1 is classified as a pseudogene. The CDR3 runs 16 residues. CDR3 nucleotide sequence: TGTGCCAGCAGCAAAGTTTTTAGCGGCTACACAGATACGCAGTATTTT. This gives the protein CASSKVFSGYTDTQYF.

The genes are TRBV2 and TRBJ2-1, with 8 bases aligning to TRBD2. The V segment lost 7 bases and the J segment 1 base; nucleotides outside the gene matches: 3. The CDR3 loop spans 14 amino acids. CDR1 and CDR2 from the germline V gene are SNHLY and FYNNEI. CDR3 region: CASIGGRSYNEQFF. The CDR3 DNA reads TGTGCCAGCATAGGCGGGAGGTCCTACAATGAGCAGTTCTTC.

The chain carries TRBV24-1 and TRBJ2-2, with D uncertain. Germline values: CDR1 KGHDR, CDR2 SFDVKD. With 5 bases removed from V and 6 bases from J, the gap between germline ends came to 12 bases. The CDR3 runs to 14 residues. This CDR3 reads CATSVVAPPGELFF. CDR3 nucleotides: TGTGCCACCAGTGTTGTAGCCCCCCCCGGGGAGCTGTTTTTT.

The V gene is TRBV5-5, the J gene TRBJ2-7, with 9 bases that match TRBD2. CDR1 is SGHKS, CDR2 YYEKEE, per germline (reference sequence). This CDR3 region has 16 residues. Trimming cost V 0 bases and J 0 bases; bases outside gene matches: 4. CDR3 sequence reads: CASSLGLAAGSYEQYF. Written as DNA, the CDR3 is TGTGCCAGCAGCTTGGGACTAGCGGCAGGCTCCTACGAGCAGTACTTC.

The chain carries TRBV9 and TRBJ2-3; tentatively, D is TRBD1 (6 bases). V shed 0 bases and J shed 6 bases, with 17 bases lying between them. The CDR3 totals 16 residues. Germline V gene lookup returns CDR1 SGDLS and CDR2 YYNGEE. DNA of the CDR3: TGTGCCAGCAGCGTAGGAGTACAGGGAAAGTCTGATACGCAGTATTTT. Translation: CASSVGVQGKSDTQYF.

The chain is built from TRBV6-5 and TRBJ1-2; TRBD1 is a possible D gene (5 bases). Germline CDR1 MNHEY, CDR2 SVGAGI. The V gene lost 0 bases and the J gene lost 8 bases, with 13 bases spanning the gap. The CDR3 extends over 14 amino acids. The CDR3 reads CASSYSGQGSGYTF. The CDR3 DNA reads TGTGCCAGCAGTTACTCAGGGCAGGGATCCGGCTACACCTTC.

Note on this clone: At one end, the junction sequence differs from germline, possibly due to a read error. The genes are TRBV3-1 (or the pseudogene TRBV3-2) and TRBJ2-1; the D gene is possibly TRBD1 (6 bases). Germline loops: CDR1 LGHDT, CDR2 YNNKEL (reference sequence). This CDR3 region has 12 residues. The CDR3 DNA reads TGTGCCAGCAGCCCTTCCGACAGGTCGGTGGTCTTC. This encodes CASSPSDRSVVF.

The V and J genes are TRBV7-9 and TRBJ2-3, with 8 bases lining up with TRBD2. Per the germline V gene, CDR1 is SEHNR and CDR2 is FQNEAQ (reference sequence). J lost 6 bases, V lost 6 bases, and 17 bases had no gene match. This CDR3 contains 17 residues. The CDR3 reads CASSYTIAGPWSDTQYF. The CDR3 DNA reads TGTGCCAGCAGTTATACTATAGCGGGACCATGGAGCGATACGCAGTATTTT.

V and J are TRBV2 and TRBJ1-2; 8 bases agree with TRBD1. Germline V CDR1 and CDR2: SNHLY, FYNNEI. With 2 bases clipped from V and 5 bases from J, the junction kept 7 bases outside the gene matches. The CDR3 is made up of 15 amino acids. In nucleotides, the CDR3 is TGTGCCAGCAGTGAAAAGTCAGGGGGCGATTATGGCTACACCTTC. It is translated as CASSEKSGGDYGYTF.

This clone showed up just a few times. This chain joins TRBV6-6 and TRBJ1-1, with 10 bases aligning to TRBD1. The CDR3 is made up of 14 amino acids. Germline V gene sequence: CDR1 MNHNY, CDR2 SVGAGI (reference sequence). V was pared by 6 bases and J by 4 bases, with 5 bases of the junction left unmatched. CDR3 region: CASSPTGGTTEAFF. The CDR3 DNA sequence: TGTGCCAGCAGCCCGACAGGGGGCACCACTGAAGCTTTCTTT.

The chain links TRBV4-2 to TRBJ2-5, with 9 bases identical to TRBD2. J was trimmed by 2 bases and V by 4 bases; bases with no gene match: 8. The germline gives CDR1 LGHNA, CDR2 YNFKEQ. This CDR3 has 16 residues. CDR3 nucleotides: TGTGCCAGCAGCCCGACTGGGGCGGGAGGGCAAGAGACCCAGTACTTC. Translation: CASSPTGAGGQETQYF.

CDR3: CASSLAVGANTEAFF. The CDR3 nucleotides are TGTGCCAGCAGCTTAGCTGTGGGGGCTAACACTGAAGCTTTCTTT. The chain has TRBV7-9 and TRBJ1-1, with D tentatively TRBD1 (6 bases). V was pared by 0 bases and J by 2 bases, with 10 bases between. The CDR3 extends over 15 amino acids. The germline CDR1 and CDR2 sequences are SEHNR and FQNEAQ (reference sequence).

The chain joins TRBV27 to TRBJ2-1, with a possible D match to TRBD2 (7 bases). The CDR3 has 15 amino acids. Deletions cut 7 bases from V and 1 base from J, with 14 bases between. Germline V gene data show CDR1 as MNHEY and CDR2 as SMNVEV (reference sequence). The CDR3 sequence is CASNLRGGSYNEQFF. DNA of the CDR3: TGTGCCAGCAACCTAAGGGGGGGATCCTACAATGAGCAGTTCTTC.

In this sample, this clone turned up a few times. V and J are TRBV4-1 and TRBJ1-6, with 7 bases identical to TRBD1. The germline CDR1 and CDR2 sequences are MGHRA and YSYEKL. Unmatched junction bases numbered 6, after V lost 1 base and J lost 9 bases. The length of the CDR3 is 15 residues. This chain's CDR3 is CASSQGRQGSSPLHF. The CDR3 coding sequence is TGCGCCAGCAGCCAAGGGCGACAGGGCAGTTCACCCCTCCACTTT.

The chain is built from TRBV29-1 and TRBJ1-1; D not resolved. Germline V lookup: CDR1 SQVTM, CDR2 ANQGSEA. V lost 3 bases to trimming and J lost 1 base, with 6 bases between them. This CDR3 contains 12 residues. The CDR3 bases are TGCAGCGTTGACGCGGGGAACACTGAAGCTTTCTTT. Translated, it gives CSVDAGNTEAFF.

The gene calls are TRBV3-1 (or the pseudogene TRBV3-2) and TRBJ2-1; D possibly corresponds to TRBD2 (6 bases). Looked up from germline, CDR1 is LGHDT and CDR2 is YNNKEL (reference sequence). The CDR3 runs to 17 residues. V shed 3 bases and J shed 7 bases, with 22 bases lying between them. CDR3 sequence reads: CASSHDPSGRRGNEQFF. DNA for the CDR3: TGTGCCAGCAGCCATGATCCTTCCGGGAGAAGAGGGAATGAGCAGTTCTTC.

V and J are TRBV6-5 and TRBJ2-1, with D perhaps matching TRBD1 (5 bases). CDR3 length equals 15 residues. V lost 6 bases and J lost 0, with 12 bases in between. CDR1 is MNHEY and CDR2 is SVGAGI in the germline V gene. The CDR3 is CASRRTPNSYNEQFF. DNA of the CDR3: TGTGCCAGCAGACGGACACCTAACTCCTACAATGAGCAGTTCTTC.

The chain combines TRBV4-2 with TRBJ2-1; 8 nucleotides match TRBD2. The CDR3 is made up of 15 amino acids. Germline CDR1 LGHNA, CDR2 YNFKEQ. Unmatched junction bases numbered 11, after V lost 5 bases and J lost 8 bases. Here the CDR3 reads CASSSRGGGYYEQFF. CDR3 sequence (DNA): TGTGCCAGCAGCTCTCGGGGGGGCGGATACTATGAGCAGTTCTTC.

The chain carries TRBV27 and TRBJ1-1, with D maybe TRBD1 (6 bases). Looked up from germline, CDR1 is MNHEY and CDR2 is SMNVEV (reference sequence). Trimming left V 6 bases short and J 4 bases short, with 15 bases between. The CDR3 covers 14 residues. CDR3 bases: TGTGCCAGCAGACTCACAGGGTTTGGCACTGAAGCTTTCTTT. Protein product: CASRLTGFGTEAFF.

This CDR3 reads CASSEAGTTSTDTQYF. The CDR3 bases are TGTGCCAGCAGCGAGGCGGGGACTACTAGCACAGATACGCAGTATTTT. The chain is built from TRBV9 and TRBJ2-3, with TRBD2 matching over 7 bases. Unmatched junction bases numbered 7, after V lost 3 bases and J lost 0 bases. The CDR3 covers 16 residues. Germline V gene lookup returns CDR1 SGDLS and CDR2 YYNGEE.

Only one count was recorded for this clone. This chain links TRBV19 with TRBJ2-1; 7 bases are shared with TRBD2. Germline lookup yields CDR1 LNHDA and CDR2 SQIVND (reference sequence). This CDR3 comprises 15 residues. With 6 bases clipped from V and 3 bases from J, the junction kept 8 bases outside the gene matches. The CDR3, as DNA: TGTGCCAGTAGCCCTCGGGGGGTTGGCTACAATGAGCAGTTCTTC. Residues: CASSPRGVGYNEQFF.

The chain employs TRBV28 and TRBJ2-3; 9 positions agree with TRBD2. Germline V gives CDR1 MDHEN, CDR2 SYDVKM. V trimming: 4 bases; J trimming: 4 bases; junction bases outside the gene matches: 15. This CDR3 is 18 amino acids long. The CDR3, as DNA: TGTGCCAGCAGTTCGTCTAGCGGGAAGGCTGCAGTCGCAGATACGCAGTATTTT. It specifies CASSSSSGKAAVADTQYF.

The rearrangement links TRBV24-1 to TRBJ2-3, with D possibly matching TRBD1 (6 bases). The CDR3 is 13 amino acids. V was clipped by 10 bases and J by 6 bases, with 16 bases between them. Germline CDR1 KGHDR, CDR2 SFDVKD. In DNA form, the CDR3 reads TGTGCCACGTCTAACAATAGGGGGGATACGCAGTATTTT. Protein product: CATSNNRGDTQYF.

The rearrangement uses TRBV7-3 and TRBJ2-1; 10 nucleotides match TRBD2. Trimming cost V 5 bases and J 15 bases; bases outside gene matches: 13. The CDR3 contains 14 residues. CDR1 SGHTA and CDR2 FQGTGA come from the germline V gene. This chain's CDR3 is CASSPQQAGGPLFF. CDR3 bases: TGTGCCAGCAGCCCCCAGCAAGCGGGAGGGCCTCTGTTCTTC.

V gene TRBV5-1 combines with J gene TRBJ2-1, with TRBD2 identical over 10 bases. The V and J ends lost 1 base and 7 bases, in that order; junction bases with no gene match: 5. This CDR3 spans 15 amino acids. Per germline, CDR1 SGHRS and CDR2 YFSETQ. The CDR3 DNA follows: TGCGCCAGCAGCTTGCCTAGCGGGAGTGCAAATGAGCAGTTCTTC. It specifies CASSLPSGSANEQFF. The whole variable domain, remainder taken from reference TRBV5-1 and TRBJ2-1, is KAGVTQTPRYLIKTRGQQVTLSCSPISGHRSVSWYQQTPGQGLQFLFEYFSETQRNKGNFPGRFSGRQFSNSRSEMNVSTLELGDSALYLCASSLPSGSANEQFFGPGTRLTVL.

The chain has TRBV27 and TRBJ2-3; 7 nucleotides agree with TRBD2. CDR3 length equals 17 residues. V lost 8 bases, J lost 5 bases, and 19 bases stayed unmatched. In germline, CDR1 is MNHEY, CDR2 SMNVEV (reference sequence). The chain's CDR3 is CASGSWVQGRALDTQYF. The CDR3 DNA reads as TGTGCCAGCGGGAGTTGGGTACAAGGGAGGGCCTTAGATACGCAGTATTTT.

This clone has more than one count but fewer than ten. V gene TRBV24-1 combines with J gene TRBJ2-7; 11 bases agree with TRBD1. The CDR3 totals 14 residues. Losses at the gene ends were 7 bases for V and 1 base for J; bases not matched to a gene: 2. The germline V gene encodes CDR1 KGHDR and CDR2 SFDVKD. Here the CDR3 DNA reads TGTGCCACCAGCGGACAGGGGGCATCCTACGAGCAGTACTTC. Translating it yields CATSGQGASYEQYF.